This entry lists 31 T cell receptor beta chains sequenced from one sample in a study of OX40 agonist ivuxolimab in advanced cancers. Receptor libraries were prepared by the immunoSEQ multiplex PCR assay. In its TCRdb copy, this immuneACCESS table keeps in-frame sequences only and misses some clones. Where compared with another copy, unresolved V genes explain less than half of these, and the others have no known cause. Present in this sample are under 85,000 clones, around 82% of which were seen just once. About 8% of the sample lies in the top ten. The source was CD4+ or CD8+ T cells sorted from blood, collected in a trial of the OX40 agonist ivuxolimab. Receptor source: an adult with an advanced solid tumor such as melanoma, head and neck, liver or kidney cancer.

This chain links TRBV18 with TRBJ2-5; D is uncertain. Germline assignment: CDR1 KGHSH and CDR2 LQKENI. With 3 bases removed from V and 1 base from J, the gap between germline ends came to 3 bases. The CDR3 covers 12 residues. The CDR3 is CASSPLQETQYF. Written as DNA, the CDR3 is TGTGCCAGCTCACCTCTCCAAGAGACCCAGTACTTC. The variable domain in full, with the rest retrieved from reference TRBV18 and TRBJ2-5, is NAGVMQNPRHLVRRRGQEARLRCSPMKGHSHVYWYRQLPEEGLKFMVYLQKENIIDESGMPKERFSAEFPKEGPSILRIQQVVRGDSAAYFCASSPLQETQYFGPGTRLLVL.

J is TRBJ2-5 and V is TRBV5-6; D unclear. Germline CDR1 is SGHDT and CDR2 is YYEEEE. Between the trimmed V and J ends, which lost 0 bases and 5 bases, there was a span of 8 bases. The CDR3 is 13 amino acids. Here the CDR3 DNA reads TGTGCCAGCAGCTTGGTGGGGTCGGAGACCCAGTACTTC. This encodes CASSLVGSETQYF.

This chain links TRBV7-8 with TRBJ1-1; 8 bases map to TRBD1. The CDR3 has 15 amino acids. V dropped 4 bases and J dropped 4; count of bases not matched to a gene: 8. From germline, CDR1 is SGHVS and CDR2 FQNEAQ. CDR3 bases: TGTGCCAGCAGCTCAAACACAGGGGGTGGCACTGAAGCTTTCTTT. This codes for CASSSNTGGGTEAFF.

This rearrangement joins TRBV18 to TRBJ1-4; D is uncertain. Trimming shortened V by 3 bases and J by 8 bases, and 13 bases separated the two germline ends. Germline-derived CDR1 and CDR2 are KGHSH and LQKENI. This CDR3 region has 14 residues. CDR3 loop: CASSPGLTDEKLFF. The CDR3 DNA is TGTGCCAGCTCACCGGGCCTCACGGACGAAAAACTGTTTTTT.

The gene calls are TRBV30 and TRBJ1-1; TRBD1 might be the D (5 bases). V lost 1 base and J 0 bases, leaving 15 bases between the germline ends. Germline CDR1 is GTSNPN and CDR2 is SVGIG (reference sequence). This CDR3 comprises 16 residues. The CDR3 coding sequence is TGTGCCTGGAGTGGAGGCAGTCTAGGGGTGAACACTGAAGCTTTCTTT. Translated: CAWSGGSLGVNTEAFF. The full variable domain, rest sourced from reference TRBV30 and TRBJ1-1, is SQTIHQWPATLVQPVGSPLSLECTVEGTSNPNLYWYRQAAGRGLQLLFYSVGIGQISSEVPQNLSASRPQDRQFILSSKKLLLSDSGFYLCAWSGGSLGVNTEAFFGQGTRLTVV.

The CDR3 DNA follows: TGTGCCAGCACCCTCGGGGGGGGGCGAGACAATGAGCAGTTCTTC. This encodes CASTLGGGRDNEQFF. The chain recombines TRBV5-4 with TRBJ2-1, with 8 bases identical to TRBD2. V shed 6 bases and J 5 bases; nucleotides not matched to a gene: 10. The CDR3 contains 15 residues. The germline V gene has CDR1 SGHNT and CDR2 YYREEE (reference sequence).

The V and J genes are TRBV19 and TRBJ2-3; D assignment may be TRBD1 or TRBD2 (5 bases each). V shed 1 base and J shed 4 bases, with 12 bases lying between them. The CDR3 loop spans 15 amino acids. Germline-derived CDR1 and CDR2 are LNHDA and SQIVND (reference sequence). CDR3 coding DNA: TGTGCCAGTAGTATAGGGGACCAATGGGCAGATACGCAGTATTTT. Amino acid sequence: CASSIGDQWADTQYF.

This clone was seen only once. The genes are TRBV7-8 and TRBJ2-5, with no clear D. Trimming pared 5 bases from V and 2 bases from J, leaving 9 bases between. The germline V gene encodes CDR1 SGHVS and CDR2 FQNEAQ. The CDR3 contains 13 residues. The CDR3 nucleotides are TGTGCCAGCAGCCCACGGAATCAAGAGACCCAGTACTTC. It yields the protein CASSPRNQETQYF.

Here the CDR3 DNA reads TGTGCCAGCAGCGTTACAGGGGGCTCTAGCTATGGCTACACCTTC. Its translation: CASSVTGGSSYGYTF. This chain uses TRBV7-3 with TRBJ1-2, with TRBD1 matching over 9 bases. The V and J ends lost 5 bases and 4 bases, in that order; junction bases with no gene match: 8. In germline, CDR1 is SGHTA, CDR2 FQGTGA. The CDR3 spans 15 residues. Combining the CDR3 with reference TRBV7-3 and TRBJ1-2 gives the whole variable domain GAGVSQTPSNKVTEKGKYVELRCDPISGHTALYWYRQSLGQGPEFLIYFQGTGAADDSGLPNDRFFAVRPEGSVSTLKIQRTERGDSAVYLCASSVTGGSSYGYTFGSGTRLTVV.

This clone was counted once. This chain joins TRBV9 and TRBJ1-1; D remains unclear. The germline gives CDR1 SGDLS, CDR2 YYNGEE. The CDR3 is 13 residues long. The ends were cut back, 7 bases at V and 5 bases at J, with 15 bases in the middle. The CDR3 nucleotides read TGTGCCAGCGGAAAGGCCCGAGGAACTGAAGCTTTCTTT. Amino acid sequence: CASGKARGTEAFF.

This rearrangement joins TRBV27 to TRBJ2-2; TRBD2 agrees at 16 bases. This CDR3 comprises 17 residues. Germline trimming cut 4 bases from V and 7 bases from J; bases unmatched to any gene: 6. In germline, CDR1 is MNHEY, CDR2 SMNVEV (reference sequence). As DNA, the CDR3 is TGTGCCAGCAGTTCGGGACTAGCGGGAGGGCAGGGCGGGGAGCTGTTTTTT. Translated, it gives CASSSGLAGGQGGELFF.

V usage is TRBV7-3 and J usage is TRBJ2-3; 8 bases match TRBD2. This CDR3 contains 18 residues. Trimming removed 2 bases from V and 1 base from J; junction bases left unmatched: 11. Germline V CDR1 and CDR2: SGHTA, FQGTGA. The CDR3 spells CASSLGVIRSGGTDTQYF. In DNA, the CDR3 is TGTGCCAGCAGCTTAGGTGTTATCCGTAGCGGGGGCACAGATACGCAGTATTTT. Combining the CDR3 with reference TRBV7-3 and TRBJ2-3 gives the whole variable domain GAGVSQTPSNKVTEKGKYVELRCDPISGHTALYWYRQSLGQGPEFLIYFQGTGAADDSGLPNDRFFAVRPEGSVSTLKIQRTERGDSAVYLCASSLGVIRSGGTDTQYFGPGTRLTVL.

The chain carries TRBV29-1 and TRBJ2-2; 9 bases fit TRBD1. CDR1 and CDR2 (germline): SQVTM, ANQGSEA. CDR3 length: 14 amino acids. V gave up 1 base and J gave up 5 bases; unmatched junction bases: 2. The CDR3 nucleotides read TGCAGCGTTGAAGGTGGGACAGGGACCGGGGAGCTGTTTTTT. Encoded protein: CSVEGGTGTGELFF.

This clone was counted a few times. V and J are TRBV5-1 and TRBJ2-1; no clear D. Germline CDR1 is SGHRS and CDR2 is YFSETQ. The CDR3 consists of 13 residues. V was trimmed by 1 base and J by 6 bases, leaving 8 bases between them. This CDR3 is CASSLMDPNEQFF. Here the CDR3 DNA reads TGCGCCAGCAGCTTGATGGACCCCAATGAGCAGTTCTTC.

V usage is TRBV27 and J usage is TRBJ1-2; no clear D gene. The CDR3 covers 15 residues. Trimming cost V 3 bases and J 6 bases, with 17 bases left between them. Germline V gene data show CDR1 as MNHEY and CDR2 as SMNVEV (reference sequence). The CDR3 protein is CASSFRDTRGNGYTF. The CDR3 DNA reads TGTGCCAGCAGTTTCCGAGACACTCGGGGTAATGGCTACACCTTC.

V is TRBV5-6 and J is TRBJ2-3, with 7 positions matching TRBD2. Looked up from germline, CDR1 is SGHDT and CDR2 is YYEEEE. The CDR3 has 13 amino acids. V gave up 4 bases and J gave up 5 bases; unmatched junction bases: 4. The CDR3 is CASSPREGDTQYF. In DNA form, the CDR3 reads TGTGCCAGCAGCCCTAGGGAGGGAGATACGCAGTATTTT.

The sample holds a few counts of this clone. V and J are TRBV29-1 and TRBJ1-1, with D perhaps TRBD1 (5 bases). This CDR3 comprises 11 residues. The ends were cut back, 4 bases at V and 3 bases at J, with 6 bases in the middle. CDR1 and CDR2 from the germline V gene are SQVTM and ANQGSEA. CDR3 sequence reads: CSVGGDTEAFF. The CDR3, as DNA: TGCAGCGTTGGGGGGGACACTGAAGCTTTCTTT.

This clone was observed once. This rearrangement joins TRBV7-9 to TRBJ2-3; the D gene is possibly TRBD2 (6 bases). Trimming left V 5 bases short and J 3 bases short, with 12 bases between. Germline CDR1 is SEHNR and CDR2 is FQNEAQ (reference sequence). This CDR3 contains 14 residues. The CDR3 sequence is CASSPEGGTDTQYF. CDR3 bases: TGTGCCAGCAGCCCGGAGGGTGGGACAGATACGCAGTATTTT.

This clone was counted many times. This chain connects TRBV29-1 to TRBJ1-2, with D uncertain. Germline V gene lookup returns CDR1 SQVTM and CDR2 ANQGSEA. CDR3 size: 14 residues. Trimming stripped 0 bases from V and 0 bases from J, with 8 bases between. The CDR3 DNA reads TGCAGCGTTGAAGATAGGCAGTCTAACTATGGCTACACCTTC. Protein: CSVEDRQSNYGYTF.

The chain recombines TRBV11-2 with TRBJ2-5, with TRBD2 as a possible D gene (5 bases). Trimming took 0 bases from V and 2 from J, leaving 7 bases between them. The CDR3 has 14 amino acids. The germline V gene encodes CDR1 SGHAT and CDR2 FQNNGV. CDR3 in amino acids: CASSLDPGQETQYF. CDR3 coding DNA: TGTGCCAGCAGCTTAGATCCGGGACAAGAGACCCAGTACTTC.

The chain employs TRBV21-1 and TRBJ2-7; TRBD1 is the table's D call, not checked against the DNA. TRBV21-1 is shown as a pseudogene. CDR3 length equals 16 residues. The CDR3 is CASSKSVRDRGYEQYF. In DNA form, the CDR3 reads TGTGCCAGCAGCAAAAGCGTGAGGGACAGGGGATACGAGCAGTACTTC.

The chain recombines TRBV5-1 with TRBJ1-2; D is perhaps TRBD1 (6 bases). Germline CDR1 reads SGHRS; CDR2 reads YFSETQ. V dropped 0 bases and J dropped 4 bases, with 13 bases sitting between them. The CDR3 totals 15 residues. This chain's CDR3 is CASSLEGGSSYGYTF. The CDR3 DNA reads as TGCGCCAGCAGCTTGGAAGGGGGATCATCCTATGGCTACACCTTC.

Written as DNA, the CDR3 is TGTGCCAGCAGTTTTGTGGCCGGGGAACCCCAGCATTTT. Translated: CASSFVAGEPQHF. The chain joins TRBV27 to TRBJ1-5; D call uncertain. Germline CDR1 MNHEY, CDR2 SMNVEV (reference sequence). CDR3 length equals 13 residues. Between the trimmed V and J ends, which lost 3 bases and 10 bases, there was a span of 13 bases.

The chain couples TRBV11-2 to TRBJ2-7; D uncertain. Deletions cut 0 bases from V and 0 bases from J, with 12 bases between. CDR1 and CDR2 (germline): SGHAT, FQNNGV. This CDR3 comprises 16 residues. Here the CDR3 reads CASSLDVGNGSYEQYF. In DNA, the CDR3 is TGTGCCAGCAGCTTAGATGTTGGGAACGGCTCCTACGAGCAGTACTTC.

The J gene is TRBJ2-7, the V gene TRBV7-2; D may be TRBD1 (6 bases). This CDR3 spans 15 amino acids. V was cut by 3 bases and J by 3 bases, with 15 bases left in between. The V gene's germline CDR1 is SGHTA and CDR2 FQGNSA. Here the CDR3 reads CASSFRDTRSYEQYF. The CDR3 DNA sequence: TGTGCCAGCAGCTTCCGGGACACCAGAAGCTACGAGCAGTACTTC.

The V gene is TRBV7-2, the J gene TRBJ1-4; 9 nucleotides agree with TRBD1. The CDR3 contains 15 residues. Germline V gene sequence: CDR1 SGHTA, CDR2 FQGNSA. V was clipped by 2 bases and J by 3 bases; unmatched bases: 1. CDR3 amino acids: CASSLRTGANEKLFF. The CDR3 DNA follows: TGTGCCAGCAGCTTAAGGACAGGGGCTAATGAAAAACTGTTTTTT.

In its sample, this clone was seen a few times. The chain couples TRBV19 to TRBJ1-2; 7 nucleotides match TRBD1. The germline CDR1 and CDR2 sequences are LNHDA and SQIVND (reference sequence). J was trimmed by 4 bases and V by 11 bases; bases with no gene match: 10. The CDR3 contains 13 residues. In DNA, the CDR3 is TGTGCCTCTCGAGAGACAGGGATCTATGGCTACACCTTC. Amino acids: CASRETGIYGYTF.

The chain has TRBV4-3 and TRBJ1-1; D is unresolved. This CDR3 is built from 14 residues. Germline V gene sequence: CDR1 LGHNA, CDR2 YSLEER. V was cut by 4 bases and J by 1 base, with 10 bases left in between. In nucleotides, the CDR3 is TGCGCCAGCAGCCTCAGGACCGAGAACACTGAAGCTTTCTTT. Residues: CASSLRTENTEAFF.

This chain uses TRBV5-1 with TRBJ1-1, with 10 bases lining up with TRBD1. This CDR3 spans 14 amino acids. Germline loops: CDR1 SGHRS, CDR2 YFSETQ. With 4 bases clipped from V and 3 bases from J, the junction kept 3 bases outside the gene matches. Here the CDR3 reads CASSSGTGDTEAFF. The CDR3 nucleotides are TGCGCCAGCAGCAGCGGGACAGGGGACACTGAAGCTTTCTTT.

This rearrangement joins TRBV2 to TRBJ1-5; D not certain. Trimming took off 7 bases at V and 6 bases at J, with 13 bases between the two ends. Germline assignment: CDR1 SNHLY and CDR2 FYNNEI. The CDR3 sequence is 13 residues long. The CDR3 is CASMREGAQPQHF. The CDR3 DNA follows: TGTGCCAGCATGCGGGAGGGAGCTCAGCCCCAGCATTTT.

This chain links TRBV7-2 with TRBJ2-7; the match to TRBD1 covers 8 bases. The CDR3 is made up of 13 amino acids. V shed 4 bases and J 5 bases; nucleotides not matched to a gene: 4. Germline loops: CDR1 SGHTA, CDR2 FQGNSA. This CDR3 reads CASSSDRGHEQYF. CDR3 in DNA: TGTGCCAGCAGCTCCGACAGGGGCCACGAGCAGTACTTC.